This T cell receptor (beta chain) was identified during a study of cytomegalovirus exposure and HLA in healthy donors. Study-wide findings and caveats: Whilst most TCR sequences proved rare, a subset of public TCRs occurred across many donors. Cytomegalovirus association was assigned to about 150 TCR beta chains. A previous analysis found most TCR beta V segments productive roughly 87% or roughly 30% of the time. In a later analysis, CMV-associated beta chains were mostly HLA-associated, it appeared.

PCR employed 60 Vbeta and 13 Jbeta primers. Here immunoSEQ multiplex PCR was the method, and the copy in TCRdb shows in-frame clones only, minus some. The data show roughly 78,000 clones, with about two thirds seen just once and approximately 5.4% held by the top ten. A note on this clone: Its antigen is as yet unknown.

Sequencing used PBMCs. The clonotype originates from a man between 25 and 39 years old in good health and CMV-seropositive.

CDR3 protein: CASSIGDMNTEAFF. The CDR3, as DNA: TGTGCCAGCAGCATAGGGGACATGAACACTGAAGCTTTCTTT. The chain uses TRBV7-6 and TRBJ1-1, with TRBD1 as a possible D gene (6 bases). Trimming cost V 5 bases and J 0 bases, with 10 bases left between them. Per the germline V gene, CDR1 is SGHVS and CDR2 is FNYEAQ. The CDR3 runs to 14 residues.